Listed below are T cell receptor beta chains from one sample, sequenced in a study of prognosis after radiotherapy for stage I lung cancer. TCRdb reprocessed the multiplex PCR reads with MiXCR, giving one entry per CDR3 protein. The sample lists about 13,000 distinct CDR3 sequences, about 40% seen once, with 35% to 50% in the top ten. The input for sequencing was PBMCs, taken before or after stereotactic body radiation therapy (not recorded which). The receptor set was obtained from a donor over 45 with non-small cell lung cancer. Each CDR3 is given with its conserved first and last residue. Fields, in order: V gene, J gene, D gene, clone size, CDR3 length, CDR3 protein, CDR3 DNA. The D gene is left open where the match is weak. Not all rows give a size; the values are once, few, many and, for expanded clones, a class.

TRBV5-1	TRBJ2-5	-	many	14	CASSLEFRGETQYF	TGCGCCAGCAGCTTGGAGTTCAGGGGTGAGACCCAGTACTTC
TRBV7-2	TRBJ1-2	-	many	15	CASSIHGFGDYGYTF	TGTGCCAGCAGCATTCATGGTTTCGGAGACTATGGCTACACCTTC
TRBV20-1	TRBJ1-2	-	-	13	CSARDPRTYGYTF	TGCAGTGCTAGAGATCCCAGGACCTATGGCTACACCTTC
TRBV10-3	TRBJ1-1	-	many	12	CAISPKNTEAFF	TGTGCCATCAGCCCGAAGAACACTGAAGCTTTCTTT
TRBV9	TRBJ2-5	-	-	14	CASSVAGAQETQYF	TGTGCCAGCAGCGTAGCGGGGGCGCAGGAGACCCAGTACTTC
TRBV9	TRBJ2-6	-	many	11	CASSVTGKLTF	TGTGCCAGCAGCGTCACCGGGAAGCTGACTTTC
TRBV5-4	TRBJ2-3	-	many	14	CASSRQDRTDTQYF	TGTGCCAGCAGCCGTCAGGATCGAACAGATACGCAGTATTTT
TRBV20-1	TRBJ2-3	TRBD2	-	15	CSARAPAGRADTQYF	TGCAGTGCTAGAGCCCCCGCCGGGAGGGCAGATACGCAGTATTTT
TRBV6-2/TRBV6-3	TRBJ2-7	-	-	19	CASSESVAGIGFPSYEQYF	TGTGCCAGCAGTGAATCTGTAGCAGGGATCGGGTTCCCGTCCTACGAGCAGTACTTC
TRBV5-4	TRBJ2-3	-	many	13	CASSLGHTDTQYF	TGTGCCAGCAGCTTGGGGCACACAGATACGCAGTATTTT
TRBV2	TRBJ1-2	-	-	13	CATALGRFEGYTF	TGTGCCACAGCTCTAGGGAGGTTCGAGGGCTACACCTTC
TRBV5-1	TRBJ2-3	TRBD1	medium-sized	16	CASSPPGTGATDTQYF	TGCGCCAGCAGCCCCCCCGGGACAGGGGCGACAGATACGCAGTATTTT
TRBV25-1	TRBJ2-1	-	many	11	CASRGWNEQFF	TGTGCCAGCAGGGGATGGAATGAGCAGTTCTTC
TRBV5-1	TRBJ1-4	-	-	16	CASSLSPGTCYEKLFF	TGCGCCAGCAGCCTCTCACCCGGGACATGTTACGAAAAACTGTTTTTT
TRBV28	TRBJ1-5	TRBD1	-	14	CASSWTGGNQPQHF	TGTGCCAGCAGTTGGACAGGGGGCAATCAGCCCCAGCATTTT
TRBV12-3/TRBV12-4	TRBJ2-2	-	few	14	CASSFGGNTGELFF	TGTGCCAGCAGTTTCGGGGGAAACACCGGGGAGCTGTTTTTT
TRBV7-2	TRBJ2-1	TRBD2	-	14	CASRLWEGLVEQFF	TGTGCCAGCCGCTTATGGGAGGGCCTGGTGGAGCAGTTCTTC
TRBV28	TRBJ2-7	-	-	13	CASSLITSSEQYF	TGTGCCAGCAGTTTGATCACTAGCTCCGAGCAGTACTTC